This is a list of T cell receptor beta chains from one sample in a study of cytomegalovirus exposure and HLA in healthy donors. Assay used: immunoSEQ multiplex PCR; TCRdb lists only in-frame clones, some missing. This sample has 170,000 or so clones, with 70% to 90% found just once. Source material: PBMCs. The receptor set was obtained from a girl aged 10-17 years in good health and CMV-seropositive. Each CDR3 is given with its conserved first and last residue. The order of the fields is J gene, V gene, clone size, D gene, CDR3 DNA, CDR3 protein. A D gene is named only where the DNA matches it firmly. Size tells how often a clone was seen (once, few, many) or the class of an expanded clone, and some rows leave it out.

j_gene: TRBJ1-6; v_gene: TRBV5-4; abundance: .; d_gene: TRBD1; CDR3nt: TGTGCCAGCAGCTTGGGAGGTGTCGGGACAGCAAATTCACCCCTCCACTTT; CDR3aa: CASSLGGVGTANSPLHF
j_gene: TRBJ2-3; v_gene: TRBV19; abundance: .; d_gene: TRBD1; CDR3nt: TGTGCCAGTACCCTCCAGGGACAGGGTGTCGGGGATACGCAGTATTTT; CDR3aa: CASTLQGQGVGDTQYF
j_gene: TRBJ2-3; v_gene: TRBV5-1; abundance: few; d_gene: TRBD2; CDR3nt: TGCGCCAGCAGCCCTCGAGGTCTAGCGGATAGCACAGATACGCAGTATTTT; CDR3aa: CASSPRGLADSTDTQYF
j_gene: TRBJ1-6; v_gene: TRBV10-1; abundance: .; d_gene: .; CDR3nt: TGCGCCAGCAGTGAGAACAGGGTTTCACCCCTCCACTTT; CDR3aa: CASSENRVSPLHF
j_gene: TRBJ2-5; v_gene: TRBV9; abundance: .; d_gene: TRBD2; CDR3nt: TGTGCCAGCAGCGTATCTAGCGGGGGGGACCAAGAGACCCAGTACTTC; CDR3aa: CASSVSSGGDQETQYF
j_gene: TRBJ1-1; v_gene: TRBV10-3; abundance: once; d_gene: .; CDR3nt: TGTGCCATCAGTGAGTCCCAGGGGCCGAACACTGAAGCTTTCTTT; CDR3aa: CAISESQGPNTEAFF
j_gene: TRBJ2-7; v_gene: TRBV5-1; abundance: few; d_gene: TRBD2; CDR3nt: TGCGCCAGCAGCCCGACTAGCGGATACGAGCAGTACTTC; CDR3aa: CASSPTSGYEQYF
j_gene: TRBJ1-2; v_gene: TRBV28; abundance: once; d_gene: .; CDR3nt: TGTGCCAGCAGTTTATGGGGGCTTTATGGCTACACCTTC; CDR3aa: CASSLWGLYGYTF
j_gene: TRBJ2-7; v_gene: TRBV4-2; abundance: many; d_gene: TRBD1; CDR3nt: TGTGCCAGCAGCCAAGAAGGGCCAGGGGGAACCTACGAGCAGTACTTC; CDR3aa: CASSQEGPGGTYEQYF
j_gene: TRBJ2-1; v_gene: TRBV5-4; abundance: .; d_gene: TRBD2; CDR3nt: TGTGCCAGCAGCTTGGCCCCCCGCCCGGGGGGCTCCTACAATGAGCAGTTCTTC; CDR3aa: CASSLAPRPGGSYNEQFF
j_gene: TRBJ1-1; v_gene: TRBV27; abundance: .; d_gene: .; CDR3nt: TGTGCCAGCAGTTTTGGCGGGAACACTGAAGCTTTCTTT; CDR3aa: CASSFGGNTEAFF
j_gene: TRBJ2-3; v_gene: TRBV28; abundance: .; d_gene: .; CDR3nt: TGTGCCAGCGCTAGCGTGGCAGATACGCAGTATTTT; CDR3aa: CASASVADTQYF
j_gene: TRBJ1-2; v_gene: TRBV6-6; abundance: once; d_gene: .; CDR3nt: TGTGCCAGCAGTTACTCGATCGGGGGAGACTATGGCTACACCTTC; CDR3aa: CASSYSIGGDYGYTF
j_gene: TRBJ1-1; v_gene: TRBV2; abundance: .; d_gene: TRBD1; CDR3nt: TGTGCCAGCAGGACAGGGGACGGGGAAGTAACTGAAGCTTTCTTT; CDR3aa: CASRTGDGEVTEAFF
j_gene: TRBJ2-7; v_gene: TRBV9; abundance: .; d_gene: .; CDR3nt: TGTGCCAGCAGCCCCTCCTCGAGGGGGGAGCAGTACTTC; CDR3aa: CASSPSSRGEQYF
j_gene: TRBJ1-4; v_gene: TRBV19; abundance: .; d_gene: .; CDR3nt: TGTGCCAGTAGTATAAGGGGCGTTAATGAAAAACTGTTTTTT; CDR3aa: CASSIRGVNEKLFF
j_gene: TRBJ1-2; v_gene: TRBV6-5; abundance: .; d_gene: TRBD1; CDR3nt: TGTGCCAGCAGCACAGGACAGGGGGACGGCTACACCTTC; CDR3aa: CASSTGQGDGYTF
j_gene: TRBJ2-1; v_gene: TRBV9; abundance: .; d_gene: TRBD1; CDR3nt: TGTGCCAGCAGCTTAGGAGCAGAACAGGGGTTTCCCTACAATGAGCAGTTCTTC; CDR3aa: CASSLGAEQGFPYNEQFF
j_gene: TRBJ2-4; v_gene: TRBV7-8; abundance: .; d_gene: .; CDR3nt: TGTGCCAGCAGCTTGGAGGGGAGAAACATTCAGTACTTC; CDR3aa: CASSLEGRNIQYF
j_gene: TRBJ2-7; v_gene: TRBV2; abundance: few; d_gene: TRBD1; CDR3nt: TGTGCCAGCAGAGGGACAGGGGTGGACGAGCAGTACTTC; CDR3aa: CASRGTGVDEQYF
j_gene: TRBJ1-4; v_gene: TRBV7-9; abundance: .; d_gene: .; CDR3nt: TGTGCCAGCACGGGACACCCTATTGCAACTAATGAAAAACTGTTTTTT; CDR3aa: CASTGHPIATNEKLFF
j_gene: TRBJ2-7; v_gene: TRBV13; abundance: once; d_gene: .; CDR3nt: TGTGCCAGCAGCTTAGGGGGCGTATCGAGCGAGCAGTACTTC; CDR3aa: CASSLGGVSSEQYF
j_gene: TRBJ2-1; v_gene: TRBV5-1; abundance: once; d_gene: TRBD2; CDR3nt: TGCGCCAGCAGCTTAACGGGGGGGCCCAATGAGCAGTTCTTC; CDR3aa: CASSLTGGPNEQFF
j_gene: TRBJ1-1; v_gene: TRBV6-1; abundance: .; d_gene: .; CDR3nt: TGTGCCAGCAGTGACGGCAGGTTAAAGGATAACACTGAAGCTTTCTTT; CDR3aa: CASSDGRLKDNTEAFF
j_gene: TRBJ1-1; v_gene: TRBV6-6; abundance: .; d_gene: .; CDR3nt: TGTGCCAGCAGTTATCACAGTCAGAACACTGAAGCTTTCTTT; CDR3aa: CASSYHSQNTEAFF
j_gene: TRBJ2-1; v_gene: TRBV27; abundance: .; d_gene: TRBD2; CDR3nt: TGTGCCAGCAGTGTAGGGACTAGCGGGGGGTTGGAGCAGTTCTTC; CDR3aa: CASSVGTSGGLEQFF
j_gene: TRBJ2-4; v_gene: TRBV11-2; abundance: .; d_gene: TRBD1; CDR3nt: TGTGCCAGCAGCTTAGATCGGAAAGGGGGCAAGGGAGCCAAAAACATTCAGTACTTC; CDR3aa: CASSLDRKGGKGAKNIQYF
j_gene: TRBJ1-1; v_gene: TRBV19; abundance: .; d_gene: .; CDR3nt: TGTGCCAGTAGTGAACAGAAGAACACTGAAGCTTTCTTT; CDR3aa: CASSEQKNTEAFF
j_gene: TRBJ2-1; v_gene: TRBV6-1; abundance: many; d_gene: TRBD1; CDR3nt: TGTGCCAGCACCGGAGCAGGGGGCTCCTACAATGAGCAGTTCTTC; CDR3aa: CASTGAGGSYNEQFF
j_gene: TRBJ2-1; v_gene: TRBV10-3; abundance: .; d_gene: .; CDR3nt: TGTGCCATCAGTGATACAAGCGATGAGCAGTTCTTC; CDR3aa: CAISDTSDEQFF
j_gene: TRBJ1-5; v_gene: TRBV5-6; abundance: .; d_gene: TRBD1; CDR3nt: TGTGCCAGCAGCTTGACAGGGGTTAATCAGCCCCAGCATTTT; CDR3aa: CASSLTGVNQPQHF
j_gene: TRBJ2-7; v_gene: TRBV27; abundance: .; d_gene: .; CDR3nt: TGTGCCAGCCGAAAAGGGGACTCCTACGAGCAGTACTTC; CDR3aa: CASRKGDSYEQYF
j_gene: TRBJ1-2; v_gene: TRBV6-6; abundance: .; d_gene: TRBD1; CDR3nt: TGTGCCAGCAGCCGCCTTCAGGGGGCGAATGGCTACACCTTC; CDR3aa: CASSRLQGANGYTF
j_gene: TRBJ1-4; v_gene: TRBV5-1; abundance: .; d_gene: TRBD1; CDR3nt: TGCGCCAGCAGTTCGACAGGGCCTGGGGTTGAAAAACTGTTTTTT; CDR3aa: CASSSTGPGVEKLFF
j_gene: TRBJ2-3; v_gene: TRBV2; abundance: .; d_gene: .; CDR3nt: TGTGCCAGCAGTGAGCTCAGGCTATTCACAGATACGCAGTATTTT; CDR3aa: CASSELRLFTDTQYF
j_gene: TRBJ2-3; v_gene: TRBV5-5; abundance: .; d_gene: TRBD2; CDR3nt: TGTGCCAGCAGCTGGTGGACTAGCGGTACAGATACGCAGTATTTT; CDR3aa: CASSWWTSGTDTQYF
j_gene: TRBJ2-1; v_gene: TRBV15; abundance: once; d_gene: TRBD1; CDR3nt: TGTGCCACCAGCAGAGGGACAGGGGGCAATGAGCAGTTCTTC; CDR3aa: CATSRGTGGNEQFF
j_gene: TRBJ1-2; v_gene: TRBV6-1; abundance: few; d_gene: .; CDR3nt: TGTGCCAGCAGTGAAGTAGTTCCCGGGGGGCCCGGCTACACCTTC; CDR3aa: CASSEVVPGGPGYTF
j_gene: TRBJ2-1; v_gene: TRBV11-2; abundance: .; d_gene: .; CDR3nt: TGTGCCAGCAGCTCGACAGACAATGAGCAGTTCTTC; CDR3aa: CASSSTDNEQFF
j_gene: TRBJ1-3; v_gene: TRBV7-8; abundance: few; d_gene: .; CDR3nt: TGTGCCAGCAGCTTAGCGCTGGTGAGCTCTGGAAACACCATATATTTT; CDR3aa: CASSLALVSSGNTIYF
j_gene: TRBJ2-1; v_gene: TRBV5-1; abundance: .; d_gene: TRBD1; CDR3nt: TGCGCCAGCAGTTATACCGGGACAGGGACGGATGAGCAGTTCTTC; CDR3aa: CASSYTGTGTDEQFF
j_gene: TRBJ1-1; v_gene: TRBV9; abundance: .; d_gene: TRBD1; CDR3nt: TGTGCCAGCAGCGTCGGGGACAGCATGAACACTGAAGCTTTCTTT; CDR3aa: CASSVGDSMNTEAFF
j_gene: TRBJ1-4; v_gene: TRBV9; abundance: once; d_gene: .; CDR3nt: TGTGCCAGCAGCCCTCAGACAGCAACTAATGAAAAACTGTTTTTT; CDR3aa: CASSPQTATNEKLFF
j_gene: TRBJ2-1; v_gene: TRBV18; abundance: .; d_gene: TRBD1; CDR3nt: TGTGCCAGCTCCCCCGACAGGGAGTCCTACAATGAGCAGTTCTTC; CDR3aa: CASSPDRESYNEQFF
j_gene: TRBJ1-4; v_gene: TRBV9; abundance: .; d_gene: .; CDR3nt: TGTGCCAGCACCCGGGGGGGCACTAATGAAAAACTGTTTTTT; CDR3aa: CASTRGGTNEKLFF
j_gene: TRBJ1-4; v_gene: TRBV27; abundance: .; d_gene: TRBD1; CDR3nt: TGTGCCAGCAGTTTAAATTCAGAGGGGGCTTTTGAAAAACTGTTTTTT; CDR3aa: CASSLNSEGAFEKLFF
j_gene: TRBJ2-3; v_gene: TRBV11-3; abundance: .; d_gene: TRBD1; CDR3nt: TGTGCCAGCAGCTTGGGACAGGCTAGCACAGATACGCAGTATTTT; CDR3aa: CASSLGQASTDTQYF
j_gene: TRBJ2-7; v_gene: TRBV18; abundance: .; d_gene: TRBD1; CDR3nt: TGTGCCAGCTCACCACGGGGACAGCCCTACGAGCAGTACTTC; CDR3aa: CASSPRGQPYEQYF
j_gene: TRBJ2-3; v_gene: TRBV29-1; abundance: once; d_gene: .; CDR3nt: TGCAGCGTTGAAGGGCGGGGAGAAGATACGCAGTATTTT; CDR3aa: CSVEGRGEDTQYF
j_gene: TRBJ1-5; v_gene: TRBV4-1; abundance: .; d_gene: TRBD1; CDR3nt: TGCGCCAGCAGCCCCCGACAGGGTTTGAGCAATCAGCCCCAGCATTTT; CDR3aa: CASSPRQGLSNQPQHF